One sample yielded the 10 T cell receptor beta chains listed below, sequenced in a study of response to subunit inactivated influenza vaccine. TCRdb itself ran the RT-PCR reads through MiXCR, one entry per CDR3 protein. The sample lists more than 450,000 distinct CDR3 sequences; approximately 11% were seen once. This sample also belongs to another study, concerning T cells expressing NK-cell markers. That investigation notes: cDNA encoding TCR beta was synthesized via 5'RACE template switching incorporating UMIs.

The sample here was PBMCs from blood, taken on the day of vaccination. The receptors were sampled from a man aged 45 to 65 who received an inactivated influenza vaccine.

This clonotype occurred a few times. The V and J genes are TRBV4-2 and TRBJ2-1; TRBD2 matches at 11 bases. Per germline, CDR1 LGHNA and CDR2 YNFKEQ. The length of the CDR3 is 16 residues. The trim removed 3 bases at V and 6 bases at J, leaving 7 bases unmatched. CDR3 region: CASSQDLAGGRNEQFF. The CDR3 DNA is TGTGCCAGCAGCCAGGACCTAGCGGGAGGCCGCAATGAGCAGTTCTTC.

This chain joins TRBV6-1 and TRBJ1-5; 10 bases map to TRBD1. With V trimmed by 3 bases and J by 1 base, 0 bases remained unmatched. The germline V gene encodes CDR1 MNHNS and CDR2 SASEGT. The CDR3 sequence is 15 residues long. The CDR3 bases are TGTGCCAGCAGTGAGGACAGGGGGAGCAATCAGCCCCAGCATTTT. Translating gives CASSEDRGSNQPQHF.

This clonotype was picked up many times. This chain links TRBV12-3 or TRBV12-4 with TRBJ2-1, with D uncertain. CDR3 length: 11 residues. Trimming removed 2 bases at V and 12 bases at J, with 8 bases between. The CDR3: CASSLRVSQFF. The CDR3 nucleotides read TGTGCCAGCAGTTTAAGGGTATCGCAGTTCTTC.

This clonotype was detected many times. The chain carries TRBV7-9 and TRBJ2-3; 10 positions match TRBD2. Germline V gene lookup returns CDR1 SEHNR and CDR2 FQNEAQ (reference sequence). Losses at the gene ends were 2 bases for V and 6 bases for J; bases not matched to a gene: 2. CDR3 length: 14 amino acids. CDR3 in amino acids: CASSLSTSGDTQYF. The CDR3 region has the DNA TGTGCCAGCAGCTTATCGACTAGCGGGGATACGCAGTATTTT.

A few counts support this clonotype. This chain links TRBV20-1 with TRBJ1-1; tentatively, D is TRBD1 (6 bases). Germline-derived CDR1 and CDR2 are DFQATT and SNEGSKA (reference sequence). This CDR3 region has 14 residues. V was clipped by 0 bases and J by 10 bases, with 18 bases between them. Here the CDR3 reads CSARDPAGVWRAFF. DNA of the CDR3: TGCAGTGCTAGAGATCCGGCAGGGGTTTGGCGAGCTTTCTTT.

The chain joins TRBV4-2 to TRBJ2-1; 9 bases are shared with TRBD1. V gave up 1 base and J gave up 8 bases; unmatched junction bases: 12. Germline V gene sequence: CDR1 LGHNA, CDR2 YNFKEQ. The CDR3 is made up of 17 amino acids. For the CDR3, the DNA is TGTGCCAGCAGCCAAGGCCTCCTGGACAGGGGAGGGGATGAGCAGTTCTTC. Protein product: CASSQGLLDRGGDEQFF.

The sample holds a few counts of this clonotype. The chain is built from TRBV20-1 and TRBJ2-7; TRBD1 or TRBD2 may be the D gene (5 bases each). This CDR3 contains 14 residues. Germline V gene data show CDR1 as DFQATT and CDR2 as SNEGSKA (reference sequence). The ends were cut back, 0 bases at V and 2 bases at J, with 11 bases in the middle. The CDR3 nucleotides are TGCAGTGCTAGAGAACCGGGACGGCCCTACGAGCAGTACTTC. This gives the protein CSAREPGRPYEQYF.

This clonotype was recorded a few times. CDR3: CASSLAGAGSTDTQYF. CDR3 nucleotides: TGCGCCAGCAGCTTGGCCGGGGCAGGGAGCACAGATACGCAGTATTTT. This sequence joins TRBV5-1 and TRBJ2-3, with D perhaps assigned TRBD1 or TRBD2 (5 bases each). Trimming stripped 0 bases from V and 0 bases from J, with 11 bases between. Germline lookup yields CDR1 SGHRS and CDR2 YFSETQ. CDR3 length: 16 residues.

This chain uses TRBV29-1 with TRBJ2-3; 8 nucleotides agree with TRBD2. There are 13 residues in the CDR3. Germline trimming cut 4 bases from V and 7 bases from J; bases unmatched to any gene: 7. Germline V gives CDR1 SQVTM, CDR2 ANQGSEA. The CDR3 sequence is CSVGREGRHTQYF. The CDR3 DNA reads TGCAGCGTTGGACGGGAGGGCCGGCATACGCAGTATTTT.

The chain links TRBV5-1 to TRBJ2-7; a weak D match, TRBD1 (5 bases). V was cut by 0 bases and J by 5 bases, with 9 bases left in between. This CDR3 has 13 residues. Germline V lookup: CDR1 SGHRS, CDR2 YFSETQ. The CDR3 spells CASSLAQGNEQYF. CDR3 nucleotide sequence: TGCGCCAGCAGCTTGGCGCAGGGAAACGAGCAGTACTTC.